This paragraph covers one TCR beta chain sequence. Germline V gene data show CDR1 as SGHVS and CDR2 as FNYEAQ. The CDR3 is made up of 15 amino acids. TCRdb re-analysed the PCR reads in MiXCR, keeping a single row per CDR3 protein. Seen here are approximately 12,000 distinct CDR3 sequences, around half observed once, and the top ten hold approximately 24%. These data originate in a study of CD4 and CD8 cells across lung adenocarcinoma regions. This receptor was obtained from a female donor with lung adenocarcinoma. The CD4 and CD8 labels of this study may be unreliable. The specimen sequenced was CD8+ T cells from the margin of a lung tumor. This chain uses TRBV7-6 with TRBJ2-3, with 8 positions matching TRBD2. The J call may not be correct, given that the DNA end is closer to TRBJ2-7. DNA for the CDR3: TGTGCCGGGGGCCGGGGGGGCCGGGGCCACGATACGCAGTACTTC. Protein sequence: CAGGRGGRGHDTQYF.